The 21 T cell receptor beta chains listed next were all sequenced from one sample in a study of T cells expressing NK-cell markers (dated by TCRdb to the early 2020s). The protocol used for the library was 5' RACE. The instrument given in TCRdb is Illumina HiSeq 2000. Following reprocessing of the reads by TCRdb, the data hold one row per CDR3 protein sequence and no DNA is available. The table held for this sample gives approximately 440,000 distinct CDR3 sequences. The ten largest clones add up to more than 1.4% of the sample. Material: blood T cells: a sorted CD56 or NKG2C T cell subset, CD4+ or CD8+ T cells, or bulk PBMC T cells (not recorded which). All receptors come from a woman aged 45-65 years in good health. Donor details come from another sample of the same person, matched by shared clones.

This chain uses TRBV6-1 with TRBJ2-7. Germline CDR1 and CDR2: MNHNS and SASEGT. The CDR3 is made up of 12 amino acids. CDR3 sequence reads: CASSGPFYEQYF.

This chain connects TRBV24-1 to TRBJ2-5; TCRdb lists TRBD1, though no DNA is available to test this call. Germline CDR1 reads KGHDR; CDR2 reads SFDVKD. The CDR3 is 15 residues long. CDR3 sequence: CATSDGGQGGETQYF.

The V and J genes are TRBV20-1 and TRBJ2-5. The CDR3 length is 13 residues. Germline-derived CDR1 and CDR2 are DFQATT and SNEGSKA (reference sequence). CDR3: CSAIQVRGETQYF.

The chain employs TRBV5-1 and TRBJ2-7; TCRdb designates TRBD2, a call that cannot be tested without DNA. The length of the CDR3 is 14 residues. Germline CDR1 SGHRS, CDR2 YFSETQ. The CDR3 here is CASTSSGDSYEQYF.

The gene calls are TRBV11-3 and TRBJ2-1; the D call from TCRdb, TRBD1, cannot be confirmed without DNA. The CDR3 totals 14 residues. The germline gives CDR1 SGHNT, CDR2 YENEEA. CDR3 in amino acids: CASTYHSGYNEQFF.

The gene calls are TRBV5-5 and TRBJ2-5; TCRdb calls TRBD2, which cannot be checked without DNA. CDR1 SGHKS and CDR2 YYEKEE come from the germline V gene (reference sequence). The CDR3 loop spans 15 amino acids. CDR3 protein: CASSLGSGGVETQYF.

CDR3 sequence: CSARRGQSNSPLHF. The J gene is TRBJ1-6, the V gene TRBV20-1. Germline V gives CDR1 DFQATT, CDR2 SNEGSKA (reference sequence). The CDR3 is made up of 14 amino acids.

CDR3 in amino acids: CASSEFGRPYGYTF. The chain combines TRBV25-1 with TRBJ1-2. The CDR3 extends over 14 amino acids. Germline CDR1 MGHDK, CDR2 SYGVNS.

The chain combines TRBV7-7 with TRBJ2-1. CDR1 SSHAT and CDR2 FNYEAQ come from the germline V gene (reference sequence). This CDR3 spans 15 amino acids. CDR3 amino acids: CASSLAAGPSNEQFF.

This CDR3 reads CASSSLGGETNTEAFF. The chain links TRBV4-2 to TRBJ1-1. Germline CDR1 is LGHNA and CDR2 is YNFKEQ. The CDR3 runs to 16 residues.

The chain links TRBV28 to TRBJ1-3. CDR1 is MDHEN and CDR2 is SYDVKM in the germline V gene. The CDR3 contains 15 residues. CDR3 residues: CASTPGDLSGNTIYF.

The chain's CDR3 is CSARSGRGGSAQYF. The V gene is TRBV20-1, the J gene TRBJ2-5; the TRBD2 assignment by TCRdb is unverifiable without DNA. In germline, CDR1 is DFQATT, CDR2 SNEGSKA (reference sequence). The CDR3 is 14 amino acids.

The chain recombines TRBV29-1 with TRBJ2-3; TCRdb returns TRBD2, unconfirmable since there is no DNA. CDR3 size: 12 residues. The germline V gene has CDR1 SQVTM and CDR2 ANQGSEA. The CDR3 here is CSVAVSQDTQYF.

The CDR3 reads CATMGQGARGYTF. V usage is TRBV24-1 and J usage is TRBJ1-2; TCRdb designates TRBD1, a call that cannot be tested without DNA. The CDR3 is made up of 13 amino acids. Germline values: CDR1 KGHDR, CDR2 SFDVKD.

The chain joins TRBV9 to TRBJ1-6; TCRdb indicates TRBD1, and absent DNA this call remains unverified. This CDR3 comprises 16 residues. The V gene's germline CDR1 is SGDLS and CDR2 YYNGEE. Here the CDR3 reads CASSTDPGTAPSPLHF.

The chain is built from TRBV29-1 and TRBJ1-2. CDR1 SQVTM and CDR2 ANQGSEA come from the germline V gene. The CDR3 totals 12 residues. The CDR3 loop is CSVPGGTGGYTF.

This chain uses TRBV27 with TRBJ2-1. Germline V CDR1 and CDR2: MNHEY, SMNVEV (reference sequence). The CDR3 covers 16 residues. Here the CDR3 reads CASSLYPLGTYNEQFF.

The rearrangement links TRBV5-6 to TRBJ2-4; the TCRdb call, TRBD1, lacks DNA for checking. The CDR3 has 18 amino acids. Germline CDR1 SGHDT, CDR2 YYEEEE. CDR3 sequence reads: CASSGQGHRLLAKNIQYF.

The gene calls are TRBV4-1 and TRBJ2-7; TCRdb's D gene call, TRBD1, goes unchecked for lack of DNA. The CDR3 covers 15 residues. CDR1 is MGHRA, CDR2 YSYEKL, per germline. The CDR3 spells CASSQEQVTSYEQYF.

The chain is built from TRBV6-5 and TRBJ2-1; TCRdb calls TRBD1, which cannot be checked without DNA. From germline, CDR1 is MNHEY and CDR2 SVGAGI. The CDR3 consists of 16 residues. The chain's CDR3 is CASSYSFRDMNNEQFF.

The V call is TRBV24-1, the J call TRBJ2-1. This CDR3 is 14 amino acids long. The V gene's germline CDR1 is KGHDR and CDR2 SFDVKD. The CDR3 loop is CATSGKPQNNEQFF.